This T cell receptor (beta chain) was sequenced in a study of blood T cells in healthy people across ages. The CDR3 loop spans 15 amino acids. The V gene lost 3 bases and the J gene lost 0 bases, with 15 bases spanning the gap. Germline CDR1 is DFQATT and CDR2 is SNEGSKA (reference sequence). Next came a second PCR, run for about 6 to 11 cycles, which used a sample-barcoded 5' primer along with a J-beta primer mix. The template-switch adaptor was a 5' adaptor with 12 random nucleotides. It tagged each cDNA molecule. Paired-end reads containing CDR3 totaled no fewer than 2.5 million for each sample. TCRdb re-called the 5' RACE reads through MiXCR, storing one row per CDR3 protein. In the table there are 580,000 or so distinct CDR3 sequences, less than 60% of which are singletons.

This TCR came from a man older than 75 in good health. This chain joins TRBV20-1 and TRBJ2-7; a weak D match, TRBD2 (6 bases). The sequenced material came from blood. CDR3 in amino acids: CSARGVAGRSYEQYF. In DNA, the CDR3 is TGCAGTGCTAGGGGGGTTGCGGGGCGCTCCTACGAGCAGTACTTC.